What follows are 23 T cell receptor beta chains derived from one specimen sequenced in a study of blood T cell repertoires in COVID-19. The repertoire was sequenced with immunoSEQ multiplex PCR; TCRdb's copy has only in-frame clones and lacks some. Here the sample spans some 120,000 clones, 65% to 85% being singletons. Sequencing was performed on peripheral blood. The receptors here all came from a man older than 75 with active or convalescent COVID-19.

The chain has TRBV21-1 and TRBJ2-1; the D segment call TRBD2 is taken from the table without a DNA check. TRBV21-1 corresponds to a pseudogene. CDR3 length: 17 residues. The CDR3 is CASSKVAGGVFYNEQFF. CDR3 sequence (DNA): TGTGCCAGCAGCAAAGTCGCGGGGGGGGTATTCTACAATGAGCAGTTCTTC.

The rearrangement joins TRBV10-1 to TRBJ1-2, with TRBD1 matching over 11 bases. Germline CDR1 reads WNHNN; CDR2 reads SYGVQD (reference sequence). The CDR3 has 17 amino acids. V shed 0 bases and J 8 bases; nucleotides not matched to a gene: 11. CDR3 sequence: CASSESRRDRGKWGYTF. CDR3 nucleotides: TGCGCCAGCAGTGAGTCCCGAAGGGACAGGGGGAAATGGGGCTACACCTTC.

This clone turned up a few times. This sequence joins TRBV4-3 and TRBJ2-2; possible D gene TRBD1, 8 bases. The CDR3 runs 16 residues. CDR1 LGHNA and CDR2 YSLEER come from the germline V gene. Trimming stripped 4 bases from V and 5 bases from J, with 17 bases between. CDR3 sequence: CASSPSGTGITGELFF. The CDR3 nucleotides read TGCGCCAGCAGCCCGAGCGGGACAGGTATTACCGGGGAGCTGTTTTTT.

The chain employs TRBV20-1 and TRBJ2-1; 7 bases line up with TRBD2. The trim removed 3 bases at V and 7 bases at J, leaving 9 bases unmatched. The CDR3 has 14 residues. The germline gives CDR1 DFQATT, CDR2 SNEGSKA (reference sequence). DNA for the CDR3: TGCAGTGCTAGTCTGGCTAGGGGAGGGAATGAGCAGTTCTTC. This sequence encodes CSASLARGGNEQFF.

V usage is TRBV7-9 and J usage is TRBJ1-3, with D uncertain. The CDR3 covers 15 residues. From germline, CDR1 is SEHNR and CDR2 FQNEAQ (reference sequence). Trimming left V 5 bases short and J 4 bases short, with 15 bases between. The CDR3 coding sequence is TGTGCCAGCAGCCCAAAGCGGAGGGTCGGAAACACCATATATTTT. This gives the protein CASSPKRRVGNTIYF.

The rearrangement uses TRBV6-1 and TRBJ2-1, with D perhaps matching TRBD1 (6 bases). CDR3 length equals 14 residues. Germline-derived CDR1 and CDR2 are MNHNS and SASEGT. Trimming took 3 bases from V and 2 from J, leaving 8 bases between them. Here the CDR3 DNA reads TGTGCCAGCAGTGACAGGGGCCCCTACAATGAGCAGTTCTTC. Its translation: CASSDRGPYNEQFF.

The chain carries TRBV7-2 and TRBJ2-5; 8 bases line up with TRBD1. Germline V gene data show CDR1 as SGHTA and CDR2 as FQGNSA. V lost 5 bases to trimming and J lost 5 bases; unmatched junction nucleotides: 10. CDR3 length: 15 amino acids. CDR3: CASSTADRDVETQYF. CDR3 coding DNA: TGTGCCAGCAGCACCGCGGACAGGGACGTGGAGACCCAGTACTTC.

The V and J genes are TRBV5-1 and TRBJ1-2; 9 bases map to TRBD1. V was clipped by 6 bases and J by 3 bases; unmatched bases: 6. The CDR3 has 14 amino acids. Per germline, CDR1 SGHRS and CDR2 YFSETQ. This CDR3 is CASKSGQGDYGYTF. As DNA, the CDR3 is TGCGCCAGCAAATCGGGACAGGGAGACTATGGCTACACCTTC.

V usage is TRBV12-5 and J usage is TRBJ1-1; a possible D gene is TRBD1 (5 bases). Trimming pared 7 bases from V and 0 bases from J, leaving 12 bases between. Germline V gene data show CDR1 as LGHNT and CDR2 as FRNRAP. The CDR3 covers 14 residues. CDR3 sequence reads: CASAPGGVNTEAFF. CDR3 coding DNA: TGTGCTAGTGCCCCCGGGGGGGTGAACACTGAAGCTTTCTTT.

The chain links TRBV4-1 to TRBJ1-4; D unclear. Trimming cost V 1 base and J 7 bases, with 4 bases left between them. The germline V gene encodes CDR1 MGHRA and CDR2 YSYEKL. This CDR3 spans 12 amino acids. CDR3 sequence: CASSQVSEKLFF. The CDR3 DNA follows: TGCGCCAGCAGCCAAGTTAGTGAAAAACTGTTTTTT.

V usage is TRBV27 and J usage is TRBJ1-5, with a weak D call TRBD1 (5 bases). From germline, CDR1 is MNHEY and CDR2 SMNVEV (reference sequence). The CDR3 runs to 18 residues. V dropped 1 base and J dropped 3 bases, with 19 bases sitting between them. The CDR3 bases are TGTGCCAGCAGTTTATTCAAGGGGCCTAGGCAGAACAATCAGCCCCAGCATTTT. It is translated as CASSLFKGPRQNNQPQHF.

V and J are TRBV4-3 and TRBJ2-7; D is possibly TRBD2 (6 bases). Germline V gives CDR1 LGHNA, CDR2 YSLEER. The CDR3 spans 15 residues. V gave up 0 bases and J gave up 3 bases, with 12 bases separating them. The CDR3 bases are TGCGCCAGCAGCCAAGATGTAGCGGCACTCTACGAGCAGTACTTC. Translation gives CASSQDVAALYEQYF.

The rearrangement uses TRBV9 and TRBJ2-1; D is unresolved. Germline V gives CDR1 SGDLS, CDR2 YYNGEE. Trimming cost V 2 bases and J 0 bases, with 9 bases left between them. There are 15 residues in the CDR3. Here the CDR3 reads CASSVQVSSYNEQFF. DNA for the CDR3: TGTGCCAGCAGCGTTCAGGTTAGCTCCTACAATGAGCAGTTCTTC.

This sequence joins TRBV10-3 and TRBJ2-5; D gene unclear. The CDR3 loop spans 11 amino acids. The germline V and J ends were trimmed by 2 bases and 5 bases, with 3 bases remaining between them. Germline values: CDR1 ENHRY, CDR2 SYGVKD. This chain's CDR3 is CAISELETQYF. As DNA, the CDR3 is TGTGCCATCAGTGAGCTGGAGACCCAGTACTTC.

V gene TRBV7-2 combines with J gene TRBJ1-6, with a possible D match to TRBD1 (6 bases). The CDR3 length is 12 residues. Germline V lookup: CDR1 SGHTA, CDR2 FQGNSA. V was trimmed by 5 bases and J by 10 bases, leaving 9 bases between them. The CDR3 bases are TGTGCCAGCAGCAACAGGGTCTCACCCCTCCACTTT. Amino acid sequence: CASSNRVSPLHF.

V and J are TRBV18 and TRBJ1-2, with unresolved D. The CDR3 consists of 14 residues. CDR1 is KGHSH and CDR2 is LQKENI in the germline V gene. V lost 1 base and J lost 1, with 7 bases in between. The CDR3: CASSPRLDNYGYTF. The DNA for the CDR3 is TGTGCCAGCTCACCACGTTTAGATAACTATGGCTACACCTTC.

V is TRBV19 and J is TRBJ2-3; D possibly corresponds to TRBD2 (5 bases). Germline V gene data show CDR1 as LNHDA and CDR2 as SQIVND (reference sequence). The CDR3 consists of 14 residues. Trimming took off 5 bases at V and 0 bases at J, with 9 bases between the two ends. In DNA, the CDR3 is TGTGCCAGTAGTGGACTTCTTAGCACAGATACGCAGTATTTT. Residues: CASSGLLSTDTQYF.

The chain employs TRBV4-1 and TRBJ2-2, with 10 bases aligning to TRBD2. The CDR3 length is 16 residues. The germline gives CDR1 MGHRA, CDR2 YSYEKL. Losses at the gene ends were 1 base for V and 2 bases for J; bases not matched to a gene: 1. The CDR3 region is CASSQGTSGNTGELFF. Here the CDR3 DNA reads TGCGCCAGCAGCCAAGGGACTAGCGGTAACACCGGGGAGCTGTTTTTT.

The V and J genes are TRBV2 and TRBJ2-5; 8 nucleotides agree with TRBD1. CDR1 is SNHLY and CDR2 is FYNNEI in the germline V gene. Losses at the gene ends were 4 bases for V and 1 base for J; bases not matched to a gene: 5. The CDR3 runs to 15 residues. CDR3 nucleotides: TGTGCCAGCAGTGTGGACAGGGTGGGCCAAGAGACCCAGTACTTC. Its translation: CASSVDRVGQETQYF.

The chain uses TRBV3-1 (or the pseudogene TRBV3-2) and TRBJ1-3; the D is unclear. The V gene's germline CDR1 is LGHDT and CDR2 YNNKEL (reference sequence). V shed 4 bases and J shed 1 base, with 11 bases lying between them. This CDR3 is 15 amino acids long. The CDR3 protein is CASSPEPLSGNTIYF. DNA for the CDR3: TGTGCCAGCAGCCCCGAGCCTTTGTCTGGAAACACCATATATTTT.

This clone was seen only once. The chain is built from TRBV2 and TRBJ1-2; D is perhaps TRBD1 (5 bases). The CDR3 covers 13 residues. Germline values: CDR1 SNHLY, CDR2 FYNNEI. V dropped 8 bases and J dropped 4 bases, with 14 bases sitting between them. The CDR3 nucleotides read TGTGCCAGCGGGGACTCGGGGGGCTATGGCTACACCTTC. It specifies CASGDSGGYGYTF.

The genes are TRBV13 and TRBJ1-2; TRBD1 aligns across 7 bases. Trimming cost V 0 bases and J 8 bases; bases outside gene matches: 9. Per the germline V gene, CDR1 is PRHDT and CDR2 is FYEKMQ (reference sequence). CDR3 length: 15 residues. CDR3 coding DNA: TGTGCCAGCAGCTTAGGCCTAGGGGGCTGGCAAGGCTACACCTTC. This codes for CASSLGLGGWQGYTF.

V usage is TRBV7-9 and J usage is TRBJ1-6; 10 positions match TRBD1. The CDR3 spans 15 residues. The V and J ends lost 5 bases and 9 bases, in that order; junction bases with no gene match: 7. Germline CDR1 is SEHNR and CDR2 is FQNEAQ (reference sequence). CDR3 sequence (DNA): TGTGCCAGCAGCCCCATTGGACAGGGGGGTTCACCCCTCCACTTT. This encodes CASSPIGQGGSPLHF.